Each of the 20 T cell receptor beta chains below was sequenced from the same sample in a study of blood T cell repertoires in COVID-19. The data were produced by immunoSEQ multiplex PCR, yet TCRdb's version contains in-frame clones alone and is incomplete. The sample has 200,000 to 250,000 clones; around four fifths are singletons. Material: peripheral blood. Every receptor here comes from a man aged 30-40 years with active or convalescent COVID-19.

The genes are TRBV4-2 and TRBJ1-1; perhaps TRBD1 as D (5 bases). Trimming left V 4 bases short and J 0 bases short, with 15 bases between. The germline V gene has CDR1 LGHNA and CDR2 YNFKEQ. The length of the CDR3 is 16 residues. The CDR3 coding sequence is TGTGCCAGCAGCCGGATTTGGGAGGGACTGAACACTGAAGCTTTCTTT. It translates to CASSRIWEGLNTEAFF.

The gene calls are TRBV6-5 and TRBJ1-1; D ambiguous. The CDR3 sequence is 14 residues long. CDR1 and CDR2 from the germline V gene are MNHEY and SVGAGI. V was trimmed by 6 bases and J by 3 bases, leaving 14 bases between them. The CDR3 nucleotides are TGTGCCAGCAGGCCGGAGGTTTTGCACACTGAAGCTTTCTTT. It codes for CASRPEVLHTEAFF.

This rearrangement joins TRBV25-1 to TRBJ1-6, with D unresolved. The CDR3 is 12 residues long. V was pared by 4 bases and J by 7 bases, with 5 bases between. Germline V gene lookup returns CDR1 MGHDK and CDR2 SYGVNS. CDR3 region: CASSAQNSPLHF. CDR3 bases: TGTGCCAGCAGTGCTCAGAATTCACCCCTCCACTTT.

The rearrangement links TRBV6-2 or TRBV6-3 to TRBJ1-5; 8 bases are a match to TRBD1. The length of the CDR3 is 16 residues. CDR1 and CDR2 from the germline V gene are MNHEY and SVGEGT. With V trimmed by 2 bases and J by 6 bases, 9 bases remained unmatched. The CDR3 is CASSYGTGSRSQPQHF. The DNA of the CDR3 is TGTGCCAGCAGTTACGGGACAGGTTCAAGAAGTCAGCCCCAGCATTTT.

The rearrangement uses TRBV13 and TRBJ2-2; 10 positions match TRBD1. Germline CDR1 and CDR2: PRHDT and FYEKMQ (reference sequence). CDR3 length: 14 amino acids. With 5 bases clipped from V and 7 bases from J, the junction kept 4 bases outside the gene matches. CDR3 region: CASSRQGAIGELFF. The CDR3, as DNA: TGTGCCAGCAGCCGACAGGGGGCGATCGGGGAGCTGTTTTTT.

The count of this clone is one. The V gene is TRBV6-5, the J gene TRBJ2-1; 9 nucleotides align to TRBD2. J lost 2 bases, V lost 0 bases, and 2 bases had no gene match. Germline V CDR1 and CDR2: MNHEY, SVGAGI. The length of the CDR3 is 16 residues. CDR3 DNA sequence: TGTGCCAGCAGTTACTCGACTAGCGGCCCCTACAATGAGCAGTTCTTC. Translated: CASSYSTSGPYNEQFF.

The chain is built from TRBV7-2 and TRBJ2-5, with 9 bases that match TRBD2. V lost 4 bases, J lost 6 bases, and 15 bases stayed unmatched. The germline V gene encodes CDR1 SGHTA and CDR2 FQGNSA. This CDR3 has 17 amino acids. DNA of the CDR3: TGTGCCAGCAGCTCTTATTACTCGGAGCGGGGGGTAAAGACCCAGTACTTC. Protein: CASSSYYSERGVKTQYF.

The chain is built from TRBV12-3 or TRBV12-4 and TRBJ1-2; D unclear. The V end was cut by 3 bases, the J end by 4 bases, with 6 bases between. The CDR3 sequence is 12 residues long. This CDR3 is CASSFSVYGYTF. The CDR3 nucleotides read TGTGCCAGCAGTTTTTCGGTCTATGGCTACACCTTC.

The rearrangement joins TRBV7-8 to TRBJ2-1; 8 positions agree with TRBD1. The trim removed 5 bases at V and 6 bases at J, leaving 12 bases unmatched. The CDR3 loop spans 16 amino acids. CDR1 and CDR2 (germline): SGHVS, FQNEAQ. CDR3 bases: TGTGCCAGCAGCACAGACCGGACAGGGCTGGTCAATGAGCAGTTCTTC. It yields the protein CASSTDRTGLVNEQFF.

This chain connects TRBV28 to TRBJ1-5; no firm D call. This CDR3 spans 16 amino acids. Germline V gives CDR1 MDHEN, CDR2 SYDVKM. V lost 4 bases and J 1 base, leaving 14 bases between the germline ends. CDR3: CASSSGIYRSNQPQHF. DNA of the CDR3: TGTGCCAGCAGTTCGGGGATATACAGAAGCAATCAGCCCCAGCATTTT.

The chain is built from TRBV7-9 and TRBJ2-3, with 8 bases identical to TRBD2. The V gene's germline CDR1 is SEHNR and CDR2 FQNEAQ (reference sequence). CDR3 size: 14 residues. The J segment lost 10 bases and the V segment lost 7 bases, leaving 13 bases of the junction unmatched. The CDR3 protein is CASTPLGGLEAQYF. The CDR3 DNA reads TGTGCCAGCACCCCATTGGGGGGACTAGAAGCGCAGTATTTT.

This chain joins TRBV5-4 and TRBJ1-1, with TRBD1 matching over 9 bases. Germline values: CDR1 SGHNT, CDR2 YYREEE (reference sequence). With V trimmed by 4 bases and J by 0 bases, 13 bases remained unmatched. This CDR3 spans 18 amino acids. The CDR3 loop reads CASSLPAPGQGLNTEAFF. The CDR3 DNA reads as TGTGCCAGCAGCCTGCCCGCACCGGGACAGGGATTGAACACTGAAGCTTTCTTT.

The chain uses TRBV24-1 and TRBJ2-2, with D perhaps matching TRBD2 (7 bases). The CDR3 is made up of 16 amino acids. Germline V lookup: CDR1 KGHDR, CDR2 SFDVKD. The V end lost 7 bases, the J end lost 4 bases, and 18 bases lay between the germline ends. The CDR3 DNA follows: TGTGCCACCAGCCATGTGGGGGGGGCCCGCACCGGGGAGCTGTTTTTT. This encodes CATSHVGGARTGELFF.

The rearrangement joins TRBV3-1 (or the pseudogene TRBV3-2) to TRBJ2-7; possible D gene TRBD1, 6 bases. Trimming cost V 4 bases and J 7 bases, with 14 bases left between them. The CDR3 is 13 amino acids. From germline, CDR1 is LGHDT and CDR2 YNNKEL (reference sequence). CDR3: CASSRPGVREQYF. In nucleotides, the CDR3 is TGTGCCAGCAGCCGACCAGGGGTACGGGAGCAGTACTTC.

The J gene is TRBJ1-2, the V gene TRBV4-2; 8 bases map to TRBD1. V lost 1 base and J lost 8; bases outside the gene matches: 12. Germline V lookup: CDR1 LGHNA, CDR2 YNFKEQ. This CDR3 spans 16 amino acids. The CDR3, as DNA: TGTGCCAGCAGCCAAGCGGAGGCAGGGGGCTTTGGGGGCTACACCTTC. Encoded protein: CASSQAEAGGFGGYTF.

The chain uses TRBV28 and TRBJ1-1; 7 bases line up with TRBD1. This CDR3 region has 14 residues. Germline V gene lookup returns CDR1 MDHEN and CDR2 SYDVKM. V lost 4 bases to trimming and J lost 5 bases; unmatched junction nucleotides: 7. The CDR3 loop is CASSSRQGRTEAFF. DNA of the CDR3: TGTGCCAGCAGTTCAAGACAGGGACGAACTGAAGCTTTCTTT. The full variable domain, its missing parts supplied by reference TRBV28 and TRBJ1-1, is DVKVTQSSRYLVKRTGEKVFLECVQDMDHENMFWYRQDPGLGLRLIYFSYDVKMKEKGDIPEGYSVSREKKERFSLILESASTNQTSMYLCASSSRQGRTEAFFGQGTRLTVV.

There are a few counts of this clone. The chain joins TRBV30 to TRBJ2-7, with D possibly matching TRBD2 (6 bases). The CDR3 is 15 amino acids. Trimming cost V 0 bases and J 2 bases, with 14 bases left between them. CDR1 GTSNPN and CDR2 SVGIG come from the germline V gene (reference sequence). The CDR3 DNA sequence: TGTGCCTGGAGTGTAGCCGGGGGTCCCACCTACGAGCAGTACTTC. Translation: CAWSVAGGPTYEQYF.

V gene TRBV7-9 combines with J gene TRBJ2-6; 10 bases map to TRBD2. Germline values: CDR1 SEHNR, CDR2 FQNEAQ (reference sequence). The J segment lost 4 bases and the V segment lost 5 bases, leaving 14 bases of the junction unmatched. The CDR3 covers 19 residues. CDR3 coding DNA: TGTGCCAGCAGCCGCCAGGGACTAGCGCCTCGTTGGGGGGCCAACGTCCTGACTTTC. It translates to CASSRQGLAPRWGANVLTF.

This chain links TRBV6-6 with TRBJ1-3; unclear D gene. The V gene lost 3 bases and the J gene lost 0 bases, with 9 bases spanning the gap. This CDR3 has 15 amino acids. The germline V gene has CDR1 MNHNY and CDR2 SVGAGI (reference sequence). For the CDR3, the DNA is TGTGCCAGCAGTTATTTCCTTAGCTCTGGAAACACCATATATTTT. The encoded protein is CASSYFLSSGNTIYF.

This clone has a single count. The chain couples TRBV9 to TRBJ2-5; tentatively, D is TRBD2 (6 bases). Trimming removed 0 bases at V and 4 bases at J, with 13 bases between. The CDR3 sequence is 15 residues long. Looked up from germline, CDR1 is SGDLS and CDR2 is YYNGEE. CDR3 coding DNA: TGTGCCAGCAGCGTAGAGGCGGGAAGGGGAGAGACCCAGTACTTC. Protein sequence: CASSVEAGRGETQYF.